Following are 9 T cell receptor beta chains from one sample sequenced in a study of T cells after yellow fever vaccination. MiXCR was run by TCRdb on the 5' RACE reads, yielding one entry per CDR3 protein. The sample consists of about 400,000 distinct CDR3 sequences, 6.2% of them appearing once. The material sequenced was PBMCs, taken 5 days after the yellow fever booster vaccination. The receptor source for this set is a man in his thirties or forties who received the YFV17D yellow fever vaccine.

This clonotype was detected many times. The chain is built from TRBV18 and TRBJ2-7, with 12 bases identical to TRBD2. Germline CDR1 and CDR2: KGHSH and LQKENI. J gave up 0 bases and V 6 bases, and 6 bases lay outside the gene matches. This CDR3 comprises 16 residues. The CDR3: CASSQGLAGSSYEQYF. In DNA form, the CDR3 reads TGTGCCAGCTCCCAAGGACTAGCGGGGAGCTCCTACGAGCAGTACTTC.

This clonotype was counted ten times or more. The chain combines TRBV20-1 with TRBJ2-1, with TRBD2 identical over 11 bases. Germline loops: CDR1 DFQATT, CDR2 SNEGSKA (reference sequence). The CDR3 length is 14 residues. In DNA, the CDR3 is TGCGCTTTATCAACTAGCGGGAGCCACAATGAGCAGTTCTTC. It codes for CALSTSGSHNEQFF.

The sample holds many counts of this clonotype. The chain carries TRBV9 and TRBJ2-3; a possible D gene is TRBD2 (5 bases). Germline V lookup: CDR1 SGDLS, CDR2 YYNGEE. This CDR3 spans 15 amino acids. V was cut by 3 bases and J by 2 bases, with 13 bases left in between. The CDR3 region has the DNA TGTGCCAGCAGCGAGCTAGCAACAAACACAGATACGCAGTATTTT. Translated: CASSELATNTDTQYF. Complete variable domain (other parts from reference TRBV9 and TRBJ2-3): DSGVTQTPKHLITATGQRVTLRCSPRSGDLSVYWYQQSLDQGLQFLIQYYNGEERAKGNILERFSAQQFPDLHSELNLSSLELGDSALYFCASSELATNTDTQYFGPGTRLTVL.

There are many counts of this clonotype. The CDR3 loop is CASSAGGSGEQYF. CDR3 nucleotide sequence: TGTGCCAGCTCCGCGGGAGGGTCGGGAGAGCAGTACTTC. V usage is TRBV12-3 or TRBV12-4 and J usage is TRBJ2-7; 9 nucleotides align to TRBD2. Trimming took 8 bases from V and 7 from J; bases not matched to a gene: 9. The CDR3 sequence is 13 residues long.

In its sample, this clonotype was seen a few times. The rearrangement joins TRBV28 to TRBJ2-5; D is possibly TRBD2 (6 bases). The CDR3 has 16 residues. Germline CDR1 is MDHEN and CDR2 is SYDVKM. V was pared by 3 bases and J by 2 bases, with 16 bases between. CDR3 loop: CASSLTGEVPQETQYF. Written as DNA, the CDR3 is TGTGCCAGCAGTTTGACGGGAGAAGTTCCGCAAGAGACCCAGTACTTC.

This clonotype has ten or more counts. The chain carries TRBV28 and TRBJ2-7; D is unclear. Germline V gene lookup returns CDR1 MDHEN and CDR2 SYDVKM. V lost 3 bases, J lost 2 bases, and 5 bases lay in between. The CDR3 has 12 residues. The DNA of the CDR3 is TGTGCCAGCAGTTTGCGAACCTACGAGCAGTACTTC. Its protein product is CASSLRTYEQYF.

V and J are TRBV9 and TRBJ1-1; D gene ambiguous. This CDR3 region has 13 residues. Germline CDR1 SGDLS, CDR2 YYNGEE. Trimming took off 6 bases at V and 8 bases at J, with 17 bases between the two ends. The CDR3: CASTPGGSAEAFF. The CDR3 bases are TGTGCCAGCACCCCAGGTGGGTCCGCGGAAGCTTTCTTT.

This clonotype was observed many times. The chain uses TRBV5-1 and TRBJ2-1; TRBD2 matches at 13 bases. Germline assignment: CDR1 SGHRS and CDR2 YFSETQ. The CDR3 has 16 residues. The V segment lost 0 bases and the J segment 8 bases; nucleotides outside the gene matches: 5. The CDR3 reads CASSLARTSGSYEQFF. CDR3 in DNA: TGCGCCAGCAGCTTGGCCAGGACTAGCGGGAGCTATGAGCAGTTCTTC. The full variable domain, its missing parts supplied by reference TRBV5-1 and TRBJ2-1, is KAGVTQTPRYLIKTRGQQVTLSCSPISGHRSVSWYQQTPGQGLQFLFEYFSETQRNKGNFPGRFSGRQFSNSRSEMNVSTLELGDSALYLCASSLARTSGSYEQFFGPGTRLTVL.

Ten or more counts support this clonotype. The CDR3 coding sequence is TGCAGTGTCGGACTAGCGGGAGAAGACGAGCAGTACTTC. Its protein product is CSVGLAGEDEQYF. V usage is TRBV20-1 and J usage is TRBJ2-7, with 13 bases fitting TRBD2. Germline V gene data show CDR1 as DFQATT and CDR2 as SNEGSKA (reference sequence). The CDR3 extends over 13 amino acids. Trimming cost V 7 bases and J 5 bases; bases outside gene matches: 5.